The 4 T cell receptor beta chains listed next were all sequenced from one sample in a study of shared clonotypes between healthy human individuals. TCRdb's copy holds only in-frame clones and misses some; the assay was immunoSEQ multiplex PCR. The sample includes about 2.4 million clones, roughly 93% of them seen just once. Source material: naive CD4+ T cells from PBMCs. As for subset: CD45RA+ positively selected. The receptors come from a man aged 18 to 35 in good health. Some clones in this sample may be carry-over from other donors' samples.

V usage is TRBV19 and J usage is TRBJ1-1; D is unresolved. The V gene lost 1 base and the J gene lost 5 bases, with 14 bases spanning the gap. The length of the CDR3 is 15 residues. Germline V gene lookup returns CDR1 LNHDA and CDR2 SQIVND (reference sequence). The CDR3 bases are TGTGCCAGTAGTATAGGTACCGGGTGGGGTACTGAAGCTTTCTTT. Translation gives CASSIGTGWGTEAFF.

This chain connects TRBV6-5 to TRBJ1-2; no clear D gene. Germline values: CDR1 MNHEY, CDR2 SVGAGI. Trimming left V 6 bases short and J 7 bases short, with 15 bases between. The CDR3 has 13 amino acids. Written as DNA, the CDR3 is TGTGCCAGCAGACCGAGCGCATCAGCTGGCTACACCTTC. Its protein is CASRPSASAGYTF.

J is TRBJ1-1 and V is TRBV9, with D perhaps TRBD1 (6 bases). Trimming pared 3 bases from V and 4 bases from J, leaving 16 bases between. Germline assignment: CDR1 SGDLS and CDR2 YYNGEE. There are 15 residues in the CDR3. The CDR3 DNA reads TGTGCCAGCAGCGCCCAGGGACCGGGGGCCACTGAAGCTTTCTTT. Translating gives CASSAQGPGATEAFF.

The V gene is TRBV28, the J gene TRBJ2-7; 7 bases agree with TRBD1. The germline V gene encodes CDR1 MDHEN and CDR2 SYDVKM. The CDR3 covers 14 residues. V lost 7 bases to trimming and J lost 4 bases; unmatched junction nucleotides: 10. The CDR3 coding sequence is TGTGCCAGCACAAGGACAGGTACCTTATACGAGCAGTACTTC. The encoded protein is CASTRTGTLYEQYF.